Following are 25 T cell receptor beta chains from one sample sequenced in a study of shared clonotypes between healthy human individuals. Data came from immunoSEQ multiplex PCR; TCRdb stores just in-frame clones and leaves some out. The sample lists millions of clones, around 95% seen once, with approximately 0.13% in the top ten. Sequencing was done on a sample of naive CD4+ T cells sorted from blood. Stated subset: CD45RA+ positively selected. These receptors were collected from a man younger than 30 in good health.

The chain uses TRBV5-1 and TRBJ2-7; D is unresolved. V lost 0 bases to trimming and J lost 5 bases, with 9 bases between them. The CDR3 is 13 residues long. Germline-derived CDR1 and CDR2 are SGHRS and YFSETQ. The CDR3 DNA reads TGCGCCAGCAGCTTGGAGCTTATCCACGAGCAGTACTTC. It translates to CASSLELIHEQYF.

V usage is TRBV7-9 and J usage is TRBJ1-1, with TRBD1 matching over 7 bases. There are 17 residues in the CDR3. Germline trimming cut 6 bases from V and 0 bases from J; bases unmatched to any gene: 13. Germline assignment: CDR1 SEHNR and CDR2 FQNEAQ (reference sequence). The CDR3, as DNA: TGTGCCAGCAGACCCCGGGAGGGGGCTCGCTTGAACACTGAAGCTTTCTTT. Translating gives CASRPREGARLNTEAFF.

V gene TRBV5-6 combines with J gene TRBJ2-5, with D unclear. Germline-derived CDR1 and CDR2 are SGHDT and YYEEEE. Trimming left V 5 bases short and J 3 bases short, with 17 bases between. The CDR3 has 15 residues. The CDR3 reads CASRKVMELKETQYF. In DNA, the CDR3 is TGTGCCAGCAGAAAGGTGATGGAGTTGAAAGAGACCCAGTACTTC.

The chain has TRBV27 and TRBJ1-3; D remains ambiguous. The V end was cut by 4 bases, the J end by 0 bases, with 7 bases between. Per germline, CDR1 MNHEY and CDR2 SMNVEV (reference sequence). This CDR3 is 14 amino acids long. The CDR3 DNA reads TGTGCCAGCAGTTCGAGAAGCTCTGGAAACACCATATATTTT. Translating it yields CASSSRSSGNTIYF.

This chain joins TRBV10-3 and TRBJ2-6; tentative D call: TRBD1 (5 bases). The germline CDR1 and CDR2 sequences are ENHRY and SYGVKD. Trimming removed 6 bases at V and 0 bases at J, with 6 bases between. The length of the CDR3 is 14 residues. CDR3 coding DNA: TGTGCCATCAGGACAGTCTCTGGGGCCAACGTCCTGACTTTC. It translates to CAIRTVSGANVLTF.

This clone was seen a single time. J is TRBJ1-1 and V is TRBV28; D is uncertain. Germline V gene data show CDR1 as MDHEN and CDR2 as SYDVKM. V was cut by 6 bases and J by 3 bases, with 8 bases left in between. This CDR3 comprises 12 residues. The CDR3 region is CASSQLDTEAFF. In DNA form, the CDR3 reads TGTGCCAGCAGCCAGCTAGACACTGAAGCTTTCTTT.

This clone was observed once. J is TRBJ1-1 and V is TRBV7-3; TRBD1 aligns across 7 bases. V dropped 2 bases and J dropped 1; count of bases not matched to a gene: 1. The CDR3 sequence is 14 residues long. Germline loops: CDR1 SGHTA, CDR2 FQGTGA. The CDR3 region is CASSLYRGNTEAFF. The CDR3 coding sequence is TGTGCCAGCAGCTTATACAGGGGGAACACTGAAGCTTTCTTT.

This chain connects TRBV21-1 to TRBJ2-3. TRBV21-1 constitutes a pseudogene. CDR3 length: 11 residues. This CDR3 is CASSSTDTQYF. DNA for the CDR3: TGTGCCAGCAGCTCCACAGATACGCAGTATTTT.

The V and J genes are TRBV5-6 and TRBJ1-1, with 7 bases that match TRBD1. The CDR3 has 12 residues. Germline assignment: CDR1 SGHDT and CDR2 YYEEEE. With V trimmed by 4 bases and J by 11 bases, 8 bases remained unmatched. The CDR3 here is CASSGGQAYAFF. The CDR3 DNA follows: TGTGCCAGCAGCGGAGGACAGGCCTATGCTTTCTTT.

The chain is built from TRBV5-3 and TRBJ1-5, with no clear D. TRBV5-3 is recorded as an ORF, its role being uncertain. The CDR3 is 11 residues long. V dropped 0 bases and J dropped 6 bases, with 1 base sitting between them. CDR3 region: CARSLGQPQHF. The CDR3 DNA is TGTGCCAGAAGCTTGGGTCAGCCCCAGCATTTT.

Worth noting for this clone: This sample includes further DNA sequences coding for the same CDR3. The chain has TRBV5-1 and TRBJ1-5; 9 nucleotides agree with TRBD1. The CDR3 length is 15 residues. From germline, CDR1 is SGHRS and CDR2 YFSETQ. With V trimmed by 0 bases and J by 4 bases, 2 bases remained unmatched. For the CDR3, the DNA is TGCGCCAGCAGCTTGGGACAGGGGGAGAATCAGCCCCAGCATTTT. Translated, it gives CASSLGQGENQPQHF.

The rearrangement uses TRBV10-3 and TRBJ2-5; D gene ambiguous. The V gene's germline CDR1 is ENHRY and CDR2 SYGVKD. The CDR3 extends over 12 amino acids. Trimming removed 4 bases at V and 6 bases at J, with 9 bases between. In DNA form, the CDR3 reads TGTGCCATCAGTGCTGGCGCGCAGACCCAGTACTTC. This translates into CAISAGAQTQYF.

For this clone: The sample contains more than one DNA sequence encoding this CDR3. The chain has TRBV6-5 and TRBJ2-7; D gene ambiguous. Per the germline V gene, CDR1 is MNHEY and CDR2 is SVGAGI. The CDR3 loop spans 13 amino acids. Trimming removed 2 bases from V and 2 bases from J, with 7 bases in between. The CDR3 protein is CASSYQRTYEQYF. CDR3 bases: TGTGCCAGCAGTTACCAAAGAACCTACGAGCAGTACTTC.

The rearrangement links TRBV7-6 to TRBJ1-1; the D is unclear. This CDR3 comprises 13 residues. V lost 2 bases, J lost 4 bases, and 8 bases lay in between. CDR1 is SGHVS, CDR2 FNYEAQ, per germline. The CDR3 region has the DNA TGTGCCAGCAGCTTAACCCCGGGCACTGAAGCTTTCTTT. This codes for CASSLTPGTEAFF.

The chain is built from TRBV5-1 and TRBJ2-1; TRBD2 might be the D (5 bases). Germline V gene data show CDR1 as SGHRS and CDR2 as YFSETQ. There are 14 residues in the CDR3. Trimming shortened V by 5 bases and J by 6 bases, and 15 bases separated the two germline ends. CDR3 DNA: TGCGCCAGCAGTAGCGCCGAAGTTGCCAATGAGCAGTTCTTC. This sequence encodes CASSSAEVANEQFF.

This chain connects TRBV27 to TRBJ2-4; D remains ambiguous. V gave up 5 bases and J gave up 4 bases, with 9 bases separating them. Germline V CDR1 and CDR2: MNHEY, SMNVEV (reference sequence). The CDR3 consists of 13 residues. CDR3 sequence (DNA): TGTGCCAGCAGTCTAACACTTAAAAACATTCAGTACTTC. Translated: CASSLTLKNIQYF.

The chain's CDR3 is CASNRQGGTGELFF. The CDR3 DNA sequence: TGTGCCAGCAATAGACAGGGAGGTACCGGGGAGCTGTTTTTT. The V gene is TRBV6-1, the J gene TRBJ2-2, with a possible D match to TRBD1 (7 bases). Trimming took 7 bases from V and 5 from J, leaving 14 bases between them. This CDR3 is 14 amino acids long. The germline V gene encodes CDR1 MNHNS and CDR2 SASEGT.

The CDR3 bases are TGCAGCGTTGAAGATGGAGCGGGGTCTAACCGGAGGACTGAAGCTTTCTTT. It codes for CSVEDGAGSNRRTEAFF. The genes are TRBV29-1 and TRBJ1-1; D is ambiguous. The CDR3 spans 17 residues. Germline V gene lookup returns CDR1 SQVTM and CDR2 ANQGSEA. Trimming cost V 0 bases and J 5 bases, with 22 bases left between them.

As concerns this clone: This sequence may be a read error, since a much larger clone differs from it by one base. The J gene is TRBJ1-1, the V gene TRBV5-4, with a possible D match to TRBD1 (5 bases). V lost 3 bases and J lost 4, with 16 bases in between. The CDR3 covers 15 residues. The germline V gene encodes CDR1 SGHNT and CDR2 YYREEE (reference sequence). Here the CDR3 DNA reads TGTGCCAGCAGCTCTAAGTGGGGGTTAGCCACTGAAGCTTTCTTT. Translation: CASSSKWGLATEAFF. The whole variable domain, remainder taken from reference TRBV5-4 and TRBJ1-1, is ETGVTQSPTHLIKTRGQQVTLRCSSQSGHNTVSWYQQALGQGPQFIFQYYREEENGRGNFPPRFSGLQFPNYSSELNVNALELDDSALYLCASSSKWGLATEAFFGQGTRLTVV.

For the CDR3, the DNA is TGTGCCAGCAGCTTAGGGGCTAGCATCTACAATGAGCAGTTCTTC. The encoded protein is CASSLGASIYNEQFF. The rearrangement joins TRBV7-2 to TRBJ2-1; possible D gene TRBD2, 5 bases. The CDR3 consists of 15 residues. The germline gives CDR1 SGHTA, CDR2 FQGNSA. V was clipped by 1 base and J by 3 bases, with 10 bases between them.

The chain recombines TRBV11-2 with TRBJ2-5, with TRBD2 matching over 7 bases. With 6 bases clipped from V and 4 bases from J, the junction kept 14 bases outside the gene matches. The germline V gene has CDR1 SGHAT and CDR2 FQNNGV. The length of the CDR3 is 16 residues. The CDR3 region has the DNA TGTGCCAGCAGTCAATCAGGGCGGGGGAAGGGAGAGACCCAGTACTTC. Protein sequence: CASSQSGRGKGETQYF.

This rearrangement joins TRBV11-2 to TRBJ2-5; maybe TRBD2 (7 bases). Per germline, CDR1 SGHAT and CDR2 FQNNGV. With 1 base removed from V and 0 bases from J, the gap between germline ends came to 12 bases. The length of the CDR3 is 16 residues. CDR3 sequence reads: CASSLVRGGYQETQYF. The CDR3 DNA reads TGTGCCAGCAGCTTAGTGAGGGGGGGTTACCAAGAGACCCAGTACTTC.

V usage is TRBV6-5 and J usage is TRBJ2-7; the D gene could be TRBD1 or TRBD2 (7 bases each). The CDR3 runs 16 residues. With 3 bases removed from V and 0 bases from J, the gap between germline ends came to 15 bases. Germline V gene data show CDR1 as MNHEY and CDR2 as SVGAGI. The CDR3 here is CASSYYPGGGSYEQYF. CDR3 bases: TGTGCCAGCAGTTATTATCCAGGGGGGGGCTCCTACGAGCAGTACTTC.

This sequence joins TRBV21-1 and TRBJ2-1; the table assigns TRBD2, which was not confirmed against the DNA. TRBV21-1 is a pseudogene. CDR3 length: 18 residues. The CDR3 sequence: CASSKVGSAGPERNEQFF. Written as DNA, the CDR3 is TGTGCCAGCAGCAAAGTAGGCTCAGCGGGGCCGGAACGCAATGAGCAGTTCTTC.

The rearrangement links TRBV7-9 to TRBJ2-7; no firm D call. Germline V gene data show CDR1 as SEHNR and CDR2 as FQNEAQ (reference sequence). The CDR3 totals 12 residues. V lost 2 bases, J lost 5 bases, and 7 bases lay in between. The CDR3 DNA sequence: TGTGCCAGCAGCTTATCGTCTAACGAGCAGTACTTC. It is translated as CASSLSSNEQYF.